This TCR beta chain came from a study of blood T cell repertoires in COVID-19 (dated by TCRdb to about 2020). General notes on the study: The collaborator samples originated in the United States, Italy and Spain and spanned the acute and convalescent phases of COVID-19. The prospective study material was composed of cDNA or gDNA derived from T cells, B-cell-depleted T cells, or PBMCs. The dataset comprised deeply sampled blood TCRbeta repertoires from subjects exposed to, actively infected with, or recovered from COVID-19. The repertoires were released in a freely available public database meant as a resource for research on the immune response to SARS-CoV-2. Samples were obtained from the ongoing ImmuneRACE study (first 160 participants) and from roughly 1,300 subjects provided by 6 global collaborators. Sample metadata almost always included a de-identified subject ID, COVID-19 status, age in years and sex. Where available, HLA class I and class II types were obtained from metadata supplied by the sample provider rather than from assay-based typing.

Turning to this clone: Which antigen it targets is not known. Base qualities were left out, and no much larger clone turns up one base away.

General findings and caveats noted by the study authors: How much clinical and demographic metadata was included differed by source and by participant, and the metadata was provided uncurated.

The immunoSEQ Assay, a bias-controlled multiplex PCR, was used to amplify TCRbeta CDR3 regions from genomic DNA. Per the source publication's procedure: Nucleated cell counts per sample were estimated from amplification of reference gene primers within the assay. To quantify the absolute abundance of each unique TCRbeta CDR3 rearrangement, sequence reads were collapsed and filtered. For each sample, productive Simpson clonality was calculated as the square root of Simpson's diversity index across productive rearrangements. TCRdb limited this immuneACCESS table to in-frame rearrangements with V and J called. A share of clones is missing; checked studies link under half to unresolved V genes, and the rest is unexplained. The DNA gave D and trimming, while V, J and clone size come from that table. For this sample there are around 450,000 clones; 87% appear just once. The ten most abundant clones make up 0.7% of the sample.

In the prospective study, participants were roughly 18 to 100 years old, resided in approximately 22 geographic areas of the United States, and were enrolled through a virtual design. To assign participants to cohorts, the prospective study relied on clinical history that participants themselves reported in a screening survey and a study questionnaire. ImmuneRACE Cohort 3 recovered participants were defined by two consecutive negative NP/OP PCR tests, healthcare professional clearance, or symptom resolution. Mobile phlebotomists in the prospective study collected whole blood, serum and a nasopharyngeal or oropharyngeal swab from every participant. Prospective study participants could optionally give additional blood draws and questionnaires over an approximately 2-month period. Prospective study blood samples were shipped either frozen or at room temperature before DNA extraction. What was sequenced was PBMCs or T cells enriched from blood (not recorded which). The TCR sequence derives from a woman aged 18-29 years who had recovered from COVID-19.

The nucleotides read TGTGCCATCAGTGAGTTCCGGGACAGGGGAAGAAATGAGCAGTTCTTC. It codes for CAISEFRDRGRNEQFF. Recombination linked TRBV10-3 to TRBJ2-1; TRBD1 aligns with 10 central bases. There are 16 amino acids in the CDR3, from cysteine to phenylalanine inclusive. Only CDR3 DNA is held: 48 bases, read in frame from base 1. Reading the germline V gene gives CDR1 ENHRY and CDR2 SYGVKD. Germline trimming: 1 base from V, 7 bases from J; junction bases outside gene matches: 7.